This is a list of T cell receptor beta chains from one sample in a study of blood T cells in healthy people across ages. TCRdb re-derived calls from the 5' RACE reads in MiXCR, one entry per CDR3 protein. The sample yields some 1.6 million distinct CDR3 sequences, 30% to 40% seen once. The source material was blood. These receptors were obtained from a woman aged 25 to 39 in good health. CDR3s include the opening cysteine and the closing phenylalanine or tryptophan. The D gene is left open where the match is weak. Clone size is shown for a subset of rows, as once, few, many or a class of expanded clone.

CDR3nt: TGCAGTGCCGCACAAACCCCCAGGCAGGTGAACACTGAAGCTTTCTTT
CDR3aa: CSAAQTPRQVNTEAFF
abundance: .
d_gene: .
j_gene: TRBJ1-1
v_gene: TRBV20-1

CDR3nt: TGCAGTGCTAGAGCCCCACTAGGCTTCTCCTACAATGAGCAGTTCTTC
CDR3aa: CSARAPLGFSYNEQFF
abundance: .
d_gene: .
j_gene: TRBJ2-1
v_gene: TRBV20-1

CDR3nt: TGTGCCAACAGCTTAGGTATCTATGGCTACACCTTC
CDR3aa: CANSLGIYGYTF
abundance: few
d_gene: .
j_gene: TRBJ1-2
v_gene: TRBV7-9

CDR3nt: TGCGCCAACAGGACCGCCGGGACAGGGGTAGTCTATGGCTACACCTTC
CDR3aa: CANRTAGTGVVYGYTF
abundance: once
d_gene: TRBD1
j_gene: TRBJ1-2
v_gene: TRBV10-2

CDR3nt: TGTGCCAGCAGCGGGGTGGGAGGAGGCAAAAACATTCAGTACTTC
CDR3aa: CASSGVGGGKNIQYF
abundance: .
d_gene: .
j_gene: TRBJ2-4
v_gene: TRBV7-2

CDR3nt: TGCAGCGTTGGGACCCAGTACTTC
CDR3aa: CSVGTQYF
abundance: many
d_gene: .
j_gene: TRBJ2-5
v_gene: TRBV29-1

CDR3nt: TGCAGCGTTCAGGGGACTAGCGGGCGCGAGATTTACAATGAGCAGTTCTTC
CDR3aa: CSVQGTSGREIYNEQFF
abundance: few
d_gene: TRBD2
j_gene: TRBJ2-1
v_gene: TRBV29-1

CDR3nt: TGCAGTGCTACGTCCCCACTAGCGGGACCAGACGGGGCAGATACGCAGTATTTT
CDR3aa: CSATSPLAGPDGADTQYF
abundance: .
d_gene: TRBD2
j_gene: TRBJ2-3
v_gene: TRBV20-1

CDR3nt: TGTGCCAGCAGTTTATTACTTGGTAGGGATGAGCAGTTCTTC
CDR3aa: CASSLLLGRDEQFF
abundance: .
d_gene: .
j_gene: TRBJ2-1
v_gene: TRBV27

CDR3nt: TGTGCCATCAGTGAGGCCTTCCAGCCCCAGCATTTT
CDR3aa: CAISEAFQPQHF
abundance: .
d_gene: .
j_gene: TRBJ1-5
v_gene: TRBV10-3

CDR3nt: TGTGCCAGCAGCCATCCGGGACAGGGTTGGGATGAGCAGTTCTTC
CDR3aa: CASSHPGQGWDEQFF
abundance: few
d_gene: TRBD1
j_gene: TRBJ2-1
v_gene: TRBV3-1

CDR3nt: TGTGCCTGGAGTACGAGGCTAGCGGGAGACCTCCCGCAGTATTTT
CDR3aa: CAWSTRLAGDLPQYF
abundance: .
d_gene: TRBD2
j_gene: TRBJ2-3
v_gene: TRBV30

CDR3nt: TGTGCCAGCAGTTTCCAGGGTGATAATTCACCCCTCCACTTT
CDR3aa: CASSFQGDNSPLHF
abundance: few
d_gene: .
j_gene: TRBJ1-6
v_gene: TRBV27

CDR3nt: TGCGCCAGCAGTCGGGACACCCCCTCGCCCTACGAGCAGTACTTC
CDR3aa: CASSRDTPSPYEQYF
abundance: .
d_gene: .
j_gene: TRBJ2-7
v_gene: TRBV5-1

CDR3nt: TGCGCCAGCAGCTACCGGACAGGGCCCAAAAACATTCAGTACTTC
CDR3aa: CASSYRTGPKNIQYF
abundance: few
d_gene: TRBD1
j_gene: TRBJ2-4
v_gene: TRBV4-1

CDR3nt: TGTGCCAGCGGCAGACTAGCGGGTAACATTCAGTACTTC
CDR3aa: CASGRLAGNIQYF
abundance: once
d_gene: TRBD2
j_gene: TRBJ2-4
v_gene: TRBV7-2

CDR3nt: TGTGCCAGCAGCGTGAGAGCGAGGAACACCGGGGAGCTGTTTTTT
CDR3aa: CASSVRARNTGELFF
abundance: .
d_gene: .
j_gene: TRBJ2-2
v_gene: TRBV9

CDR3nt: TGTGCCAGCAGCGTAGATGCCAGGGGCGAAAGGGAGACCCAGTACTTC
CDR3aa: CASSVDARGERETQYF
abundance: .
d_gene: .
j_gene: TRBJ2-5
v_gene: TRBV9

CDR3nt: TGTGCCAGCAGCCCGGGACAGCTGAATGAGCAGTTCTTC
CDR3aa: CASSPGQLNEQFF
abundance: .
d_gene: TRBD1
j_gene: TRBJ2-1
v_gene: TRBV5-6

CDR3nt: TGCAGTGCTAGGGATTACAGGGGAGAAGAAAAACTGTTTTTT
CDR3aa: CSARDYRGEEKLFF
abundance: .
d_gene: TRBD1
j_gene: TRBJ1-4
v_gene: TRBV20-1

CDR3nt: TGTGCCAGCAGGCGACGGGACTCAAAAGGGAACATTCAGTACTTC
CDR3aa: CASRRRDSKGNIQYF
abundance: .
d_gene: .
j_gene: TRBJ2-4
v_gene: TRBV13

CDR3nt: TGTGCCACCATGAACCCGGGACCAGCCGTGGAAAAACTGTTTTTT
CDR3aa: CATMNPGPAVEKLFF
abundance: .
d_gene: .
j_gene: TRBJ1-4
v_gene: TRBV6-2/TRBV6-3

CDR3nt: TGCAGCGTTGCCAATACAGAGACCCAGTACTTC
CDR3aa: CSVANTETQYF
abundance: many
d_gene: .
j_gene: TRBJ2-5
v_gene: TRBV29-1

CDR3nt: TGTGCCAGCAGTCCACGTGAGGGGCAAGGCTACACCTTC
CDR3aa: CASSPREGQGYTF
abundance: .
d_gene: .
j_gene: TRBJ1-2
v_gene: TRBV12-3/TRBV12-4

CDR3nt: TGTGCCAGCAGTTATCTAGAGAACACCGGGGAGCTGTTTTTT
CDR3aa: CASSYLENTGELFF
abundance: few
d_gene: .
j_gene: TRBJ2-2
v_gene: TRBV6-5

CDR3nt: TGCAGTGCTGAAAACAGAGGACTAGCGGGAGCCAACTCCTACAATGAGCAGTTCTTC
CDR3aa: CSAENRGLAGANSYNEQFF
abundance: .
d_gene: TRBD2
j_gene: TRBJ2-1
v_gene: TRBV20-1